These 11 T cell receptor beta chains came from one sample sequenced in a study of T cells after yellow fever vaccination (dated by TCRdb to the late 2010s). The treatment or condition label for this specimen denotes: live attenuated yellow fever vaccine strain. The library was generated by 5' RACE. Instrument on record: Illumina HiSeq 2500. TCRdb's own reprocessing of the public reads used fastp at Q25 and MiXCR and kept productive beta chains. Records with the same CDR3 protein are collapsed into one entry carrying the most frequent genes and DNA. Counted in this sample were over 100,000 distinct CDR3 sequences; roughly 8.9% of them appeared once. In total, the top ten clones hold about 25% of the sample. This specimen was CD8+ T cells sorted from PBMCs, taken 45 days after the yellow fever booster vaccination. Receptors were obtained from a young man who received the YFV17D yellow fever vaccine.

About this clonotype: A clone one base away is much larger, so this may be a read error. This rearrangement joins TRBV7-2 to TRBJ2-7; no clear D gene. CDR3 size: 14 residues. Per germline, CDR1 SGHTA and CDR2 FQGNSA. CDR3 protein: CASSRTPSSNEQYF. The CDR3 coding sequence is TGTGCCAGCAGCCGGACGCCGAGCTCCAACGAGCAGTACTTC.

This clonotype was recorded many times. The rearrangement links TRBV9 to TRBJ2-3; D might be TRBD2 (6 bases). This CDR3 is 17 amino acids long. V was cut by 4 bases and J by 2 bases, with 20 bases left in between. Germline V lookup: CDR1 SGDLS, CDR2 YYNGEE. In DNA, the CDR3 is TGTGCCAGCAGCCAAAGGGGAGGAGTCGTCCCCACAGATACGCAGTATTTT. Translating it yields CASSQRGGVVPTDTQYF.

CDR3: CATSLTSAYEQYF. For the CDR3, the DNA is TGTGCCACCAGCCTGACATCCGCCTACGAGCAGTACTTC. The chain couples TRBV15 to TRBJ2-7; D unclear. The CDR3 consists of 13 residues. The germline V and J ends were trimmed by 5 bases and 2 bases, with 10 bases remaining between them. Germline V gene sequence: CDR1 LNHNV, CDR2 YYDKDF (reference sequence).

This clonotype appeared many times. The chain combines TRBV7-8 with TRBJ2-7; 7 bases match TRBD2. CDR1 and CDR2 (germline): SGHVS, FQNEAQ. V lost 5 bases and J lost 3; bases outside the gene matches: 13. This CDR3 is 16 amino acids long. The CDR3 protein is CASSPPGTNDGYEQYF. DNA of the CDR3: TGTGCCAGCAGCCCCCCGGGGACTAATGATGGCTACGAGCAGTACTTC.

A few counts support this clonotype. The CDR3 loop is CSANPFGHQVTEAFF. The DNA for the CDR3 is TGCAGTGCGAACCCCTTCGGACACCAGGTAACTGAAGCTTTCTTT. The gene calls are TRBV20-1 and TRBJ1-1; D possibly corresponds to TRBD1 (5 bases). The CDR3 consists of 15 residues. V was pared by 6 bases and J by 5 bases, with 22 bases between. Germline V lookup: CDR1 DFQATT, CDR2 SNEGSKA (reference sequence).

This clonotype was seen at least ten times. For the CDR3, the DNA is TGTGCCAGCAGCCCCGGGTCGCTAGTGGAGACCCAGTACTTC. Translating gives CASSPGSLVETQYF. The rearrangement links TRBV11-2 to TRBJ2-5, with unresolved D. The CDR3 totals 14 residues. Germline CDR1 reads SGHAT; CDR2 reads FQNNGV. Trimming cost V 5 bases and J 5 bases, with 15 bases left between them.

The table lists this clonotype with many counts. The chain uses TRBV27 and TRBJ2-7, with D perhaps TRBD2 (5 bases). Germline V gene data show CDR1 as MNHEY and CDR2 as SMNVEV (reference sequence). The CDR3 loop spans 13 amino acids. V lost 0 bases and J 7 bases, leaving 10 bases between the germline ends. The CDR3 spells CASSLSMTGEQYF. The DNA for the CDR3 is TGTGCCAGCAGTTTATCGATGACGGGGGAGCAGTACTTC.

This clonotype has a count of ten or more. The chain combines TRBV9 with TRBJ2-2; D is unresolved. Germline V gives CDR1 SGDLS, CDR2 YYNGEE. The CDR3 extends over 15 amino acids. Trimming cost V 4 bases and J 0 bases, with 10 bases left between them. The CDR3 sequence is CASSPHSPNTGELFF. CDR3 coding DNA: TGTGCCAGCAGCCCCCACTCTCCGAACACCGGGGAGCTGTTTTTT.

The gene calls are TRBV4-3 and TRBJ2-5, with D possibly TRBD1 on 6 matching bases. The CDR3 extends over 15 amino acids. V lost 0 bases and J 1 base, leaving 9 bases between the germline ends. Germline loops: CDR1 LGHNA, CDR2 YSLEER. The CDR3 reads CASSQDGDTQETQYF. In DNA form, the CDR3 reads TGCGCCAGCAGCCAAGATGGGGACACCCAAGAGACCCAGTACTTC.

This clonotype was picked up many times. The gene calls are TRBV29-1 and TRBJ2-3; 8 bases agree with TRBD1. This CDR3 comprises 15 residues. In germline, CDR1 is SQVTM, CDR2 ANQGSEA. V trimming: 6 bases; J trimming: 2 bases; junction bases outside the gene matches: 10. The chain's CDR3 is CSVGPGGEDTDTQYF. CDR3 DNA sequence: TGCAGCGTGGGCCCAGGGGGCGAGGACACAGATACGCAGTATTTT.

This clonotype appeared many times. This rearrangement joins TRBV12-3 or TRBV12-4 to TRBJ1-2; unclear D gene. V was trimmed by 4 bases and J by 13 bases, leaving 22 bases between them. CDR3 length: 14 residues. CDR3 region: CASSSGPGNLDGTF. The CDR3 DNA is TGTGCCAGCAGTTCCGGACCCGGTAATCTTGACGGCACCTTC.